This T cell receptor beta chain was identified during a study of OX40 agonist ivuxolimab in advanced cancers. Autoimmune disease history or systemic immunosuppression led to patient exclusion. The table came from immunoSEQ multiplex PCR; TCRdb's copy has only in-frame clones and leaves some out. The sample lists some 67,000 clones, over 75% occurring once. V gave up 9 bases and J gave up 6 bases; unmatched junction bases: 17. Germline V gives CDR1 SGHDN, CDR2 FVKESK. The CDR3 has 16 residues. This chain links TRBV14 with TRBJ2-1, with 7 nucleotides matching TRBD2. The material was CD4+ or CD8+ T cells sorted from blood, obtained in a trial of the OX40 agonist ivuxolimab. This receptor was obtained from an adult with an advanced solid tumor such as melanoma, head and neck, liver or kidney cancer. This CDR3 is CASAQRGLQTFNEQFF. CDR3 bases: TGTGCCAGTGCCCAGCGGGGCCTACAAACCTTCAATGAGCAGTTCTTC.